Below are 21 T cell receptor beta chains sequenced from a single sample in a study of blood T cells in healthy people across ages. For the second PCR, which ran for roughly 6 to 12 cycles, a sample-barcoded 5' primer and a J-beta primer mix were used. MiXCR, run by TCRdb on the 5' RACE reads, gives a single entry per CDR3 protein. The sample has over a million distinct CDR3 sequences; 35% to 50% are singletons. The sequenced sample was blood. The receptor source for this set is a woman in her fifties or sixties in good health.

V usage is TRBV20-1 and J usage is TRBJ2-3, with D uncertain. The germline gives CDR1 DFQATT, CDR2 SNEGSKA (reference sequence). CDR3 length: 15 amino acids. V gave up 4 bases and J gave up 5 bases, with 19 bases separating them. CDR3 in DNA: TGCAGTGCTACCGGGCCGCTGAGCGTAGGAGATACGCAGTATTTT. Translating it yields CSATGPLSVGDTQYF.

This clonotype was seen at least ten times. The chain recombines TRBV29-1 with TRBJ2-4, with D unresolved. Trimming removed 5 bases from V and 8 bases from J, with 10 bases in between. The length of the CDR3 is 11 residues. Germline V gene data show CDR1 as SQVTM and CDR2 as ANQGSEA. The CDR3 loop is CSVNQRDIQYF. The DNA of the CDR3 is TGCAGCGTTAACCAACGGGACATTCAGTACTTC.

V and J are TRBV4-3 and TRBJ1-2; possibly TRBD1 for D (5 bases). Trimming pared 1 base from V and 4 bases from J, leaving 16 bases between. This CDR3 has 16 amino acids. Germline lookup yields CDR1 LGHNA and CDR2 YSLEER. This CDR3 reads CASSQGRTPSTYGYTF. CDR3 coding DNA: TGCGCCAGCAGCCAAGGGCGGACACCGAGCACCTATGGCTACACCTTC.

This clonotype was counted only a few times. The chain links TRBV29-1 to TRBJ2-5, with 14 bases that match TRBD2. The V segment lost 7 bases and the J segment 4 bases; nucleotides outside the gene matches: 8. Looked up from germline, CDR1 is SQVTM and CDR2 is ANQGSEA. This CDR3 is built from 15 residues. The CDR3 DNA reads TGCAGCGCCGCAGAGGGGACTAGCGGGAGAGAGACCCAGTACTTC. This translates into CSAAEGTSGRETQYF.

Only a few counts were recorded for this clonotype. The chain couples TRBV20-1 to TRBJ2-6; the match to TRBD1 covers 9 bases. This CDR3 is built from 17 residues. Germline V gene data show CDR1 as DFQATT and CDR2 as SNEGSKA (reference sequence). V lost 3 bases and J lost 2; bases outside the gene matches: 8. The CDR3 bases are TGCAGTGCTAGCTGGGGACAGGGACTGGCTGGGGCCAACGTCCTGACTTTC. Its protein is CSASWGQGLAGANVLTF.

This chain joins TRBV15 and TRBJ2-1; D is perhaps TRBD2 (5 bases). This CDR3 has 12 amino acids. Germline CDR1 and CDR2: LNHNV and YYDKDF (reference sequence). V lost 4 bases to trimming and J lost 8 bases, with 9 bases between them. In DNA form, the CDR3 reads TGTGCCACCAGCACTGACGGGGATGAGCAGTTCTTC. The encoded protein is CATSTDGDEQFF.

The V and J genes are TRBV28 and TRBJ2-5, with a tentative D call TRBD2 (6 bases). This CDR3 spans 17 amino acids. Germline CDR1 is MDHEN and CDR2 is SYDVKM. Between the trimmed V and J ends, which lost 5 bases and 0 bases, there was a span of 19 bases. CDR3 loop: CASSPPRTGAYQETQYF. The CDR3 DNA follows: TGTGCCAGCAGTCCCCCCCGGACGGGAGCCTACCAAGAGACCCAGTACTTC.

The CDR3 bases are TGCGCCAGCAGCCAAGATCCGGCGTGGGCGAGCTCCTACAATGAGCAGTTCTTC. Protein sequence: CASSQDPAWASSYNEQFF. The chain carries TRBV4-1 and TRBJ2-1; D not certain. This CDR3 comprises 18 residues. The V gene lost 0 bases and the J gene lost 0 bases, with 15 bases spanning the gap. Germline V gene data show CDR1 as MGHRA and CDR2 as YSYEKL.

This clonotype was counted a few times. V gene TRBV12-3 or TRBV12-4 combines with J gene TRBJ2-5; 8 nucleotides agree with TRBD2. The CDR3 runs to 15 residues. V shed 3 bases, J shed 1 base, and the junction held 4 bases outside the gene matches. The CDR3 nucleotides read TGTGCCAGCAGTTTGGGCGGGAGGCCCCAAGAGACCCAGTACTTC. Translating it yields CASSLGGRPQETQYF.

The chain carries TRBV10-3 and TRBJ2-1; TRBD2 agrees at 13 bases. Germline loops: CDR1 ENHRY, CDR2 SYGVKD. This CDR3 has 17 amino acids. V trimming: 10 bases; J trimming: 0 bases; junction bases outside the gene matches: 9. CDR3 sequence: CATDGTSGMASYNEQFF. The CDR3 DNA sequence: TGTGCCACGGACGGGACTAGCGGGATGGCCTCCTACAATGAGCAGTTCTTC.

This clonotype is a singleton in its sample. The chain links TRBV6-5 to TRBJ1-1; a weak D match, TRBD1 (6 bases). V dropped 0 bases and J dropped 4 bases, with 12 bases sitting between them. The CDR3 has 15 residues. Germline V lookup: CDR1 MNHEY, CDR2 SVGAGI. DNA of the CDR3: TGTGCCAGCAGTTACTCGGGGACAATGGCCACTGAAGCTTTCTTT. Its translation is CASSYSGTMATEAFF.

In this sample, this clonotype turned up many times. This chain uses TRBV9 with TRBJ2-7, with D possibly matching TRBD1 (5 bases). Germline V gene lookup returns CDR1 SGDLS and CDR2 YYNGEE. The ends were cut back, 4 bases at V and 5 bases at J, with 16 bases in the middle. The CDR3 has 14 residues. CDR3 DNA: TGTGCCAGCAGCCCCACGCCAGGGTTAGACGAGCAGTACTTC. Translation: CASSPTPGLDEQYF.

The rearrangement joins TRBV20-1 to TRBJ2-1, with 10 nucleotides matching TRBD2. Germline CDR1 DFQATT, CDR2 SNEGSKA (reference sequence). The J segment lost 4 bases and the V segment lost 0 bases, leaving 15 bases of the junction unmatched. CDR3 size: 19 residues. CDR3 amino acids: CSARDPWTSGGGKYNEQFF. CDR3 in DNA: TGCAGTGCTAGAGATCCCTGGACTAGCGGAGGGGGTAAATACAATGAGCAGTTCTTC.

The gene calls are TRBV4-2 and TRBJ1-3, with D possibly matching TRBD1 (6 bases). The germline V and J ends were trimmed by 0 bases and 4 bases, with 13 bases remaining between them. Per the germline V gene, CDR1 is LGHNA and CDR2 is YNFKEQ. The CDR3 is made up of 16 amino acids. The DNA of the CDR3 is TGTGCCAGCAGCCAAGATTTCGGGGGCACGGGAAACACCATATATTTT. It encodes CASSQDFGGTGNTIYF.

The rearrangement links TRBV12-3 or TRBV12-4 to TRBJ2-1; 11 nucleotides align to TRBD2. Trimming took 5 bases from V and 9 from J; bases not matched to a gene: 12. This CDR3 has 16 residues. The CDR3 loop reads CASSPLLAGAGGEQFF. Here the CDR3 DNA reads TGTGCCAGCAGTCCCTTACTAGCGGGAGCTGGTGGTGAGCAGTTCTTC.

The chain employs TRBV12-3 or TRBV12-4 and TRBJ2-7; tentative D call: TRBD1 (5 bases). The CDR3 contains 16 residues. V was cut by 3 bases and J by 4 bases, with 19 bases left in between. CDR3 DNA sequence: TGTGCCAGCAGTTTTGGTGGGTCGCAGGGCTCGTACGAGCAGTACTTC. It yields the protein CASSFGGSQGSYEQYF.

A few counts support this clonotype. The chain couples TRBV7-9 to TRBJ2-3; D remains ambiguous. Trimming pared 5 bases from V and 6 bases from J, leaving 18 bases between. This CDR3 is 15 amino acids long. CDR1 and CDR2 from the germline V gene are SEHNR and FQNEAQ (reference sequence). The CDR3 region is CASSARALNRDTQYF. The DNA for the CDR3 is TGTGCCAGCAGCGCAAGAGCACTCAACCGGGATACGCAGTATTTT.

This clonotype showed up just a few times. This sequence joins TRBV20-1 and TRBJ2-1, with 9 bases identical to TRBD2. CDR3 length: 17 residues. CDR1 and CDR2 from the germline V gene are DFQATT and SNEGSKA (reference sequence). J gave up 6 bases and V 5 bases, and 17 bases lay outside the gene matches. CDR3 in DNA: TGCAGTGCTTGGGATCGACTAGCGGCAAAGATAGGCAATGAGCAGTTCTTC. This sequence encodes CSAWDRLAAKIGNEQFF.

The chain joins TRBV11-2 to TRBJ2-7; TRBD2 matches 12 bases. Unmatched junction bases numbered 8, after V lost 5 bases and J lost 9 bases. The CDR3 sequence is 14 residues long. Germline loops: CDR1 SGHAT, CDR2 FQNNGV. Written as DNA, the CDR3 is TGTGCCAGCAGCGAGACTAGCGGGAGAGGTCGGCAGTACTTC. It specifies CASSETSGRGRQYF.

The genes are TRBV24-1 and TRBJ2-1, with D tentatively TRBD2 (7 bases). There are 17 residues in the CDR3. Germline V CDR1 and CDR2: KGHDR, SFDVKD. V gave up 2 bases and J gave up 5 bases, with 18 bases separating them. The CDR3 region has the DNA TGTGCCACCAGTGATTCCCTTGGGGGGGCTTTTAACAATGAGCAGTTCTTC. Its protein product is CATSDSLGGAFNNEQFF.

Turning to this clonotype: It may be a read error: a sequence one base away is much more abundant. CDR3 DNA: TGTGCCAGCAGCTTAGCGGGCTCAACTAACTATAGCTACACCTTC. It translates to CASSLAGSTNYSYTF. J is TRBJ1-2 and V is TRBV7-2; no firm D call. This CDR3 region has 15 residues. Germline loops: CDR1 SGHTA, CDR2 FQGNSA. The full variable domain, completed using reference TRBV7-2 and TRBJ1-2, is GAGVSQSPSNKVTEKGKDVELRCDPISGHTALYWYRQSLGQGLEFLIYFQGNSAPDKSGLPSDRFSAERTGGSVSTLTIQRTQQEDSAVYLCASSLAGSTNYSYTFGSGTRLTVV.